This T cell receptor (beta chain) was profiled in a study of blood T cells in healthy people across ages (dated by TCRdb to 2013 to 2016). For the study in its entirety: In model experiments, template switching captured roughly one uniquely barcoded TCR beta cDNA molecule for every two T cells. Donors of different ages were randomly distributed across sequencing lanes to avoid experimental bias. The study analyzed two additional independent replicas of 1 million unique cDNA reads from the same blood draw for two donors, one aged 18 to 29 and one aged 80 or older. Age-related changes in TCR beta repertoire diversity were measured in the study by deep sequencing normalized with unique cDNA molecular identifiers. The donors were divided into four age groups: young (average about 16 years), middle-aged (over 35), aged (approximately 62) and long-lived (approximately 74).

This clonotype was picked up a small number of times. Its antigen target is currently unknown. No much larger clone is present one base from it, and per-base qualities are unavailable. To prepare the library, 5' RACE was applied. The sequencer listed for this sample is Illumina HiSeq 2500. A second roughly 6 to 12 cycle PCR used a sample-barcoded 5' primer and a J-beta primer mix. A unique molecular identifier was introduced onto each TCR beta cDNA molecule by a template-switch 5' adaptor carrying 12 random nucleotides. At least 2.5 million CDR3-containing paired-end reads were obtained from each sample. The Mint cDNA synthesis kit, primed by a TRBC-specific oligonucleotide, was used to synthesize first-strand cDNA from all RNA. All cDNA was treated with uracil-DNA glycosylase and then went through a first 18-cycle PCR with the universal primers M1SS and BC2_uni_R. The study's own analysis went as follows. Each sample was normalized by randomly selecting 1 million high-quality reads, each carrying a distinct molecular identifier. Instead of being binned into consensus sequences, reads that shared molecular identifiers were thrown out. MiTCR, with a Q25 quality threshold and the strictest error-elimination algorithm, was used for CDR3 identification, clonotype clustering and error correction. Lower-bound total TCR beta diversity was estimated with a nonparametric unseen species model using Euler transformation. TCRdb reprocessed the public reads (quality trimming at Q25 with fastp, clone calling with MiXCR) and kept in-frame beta chains. Each CDR3 protein appears once, grouped with its most common genes and DNA. The V and J calls come from TCRdb's annotation, not from the publication. Here the sample has some 1.1 million distinct CDR3 sequences; 35% to 45% occur a single time. The ten top clones hold roughly 13% of the sample.

Donors were a few dozen systemically healthy Caucasian individuals from Russia aged about 6 to 100 years. Each donor gave 8 to 10 milliliters of peripheral blood, drawn into EDTA-treated Vacutainer tubes. Ficoll-Paque density-gradient centrifugation was used to isolate PBMCs, with at least 6 million per sample. Trizol reagent was used to extract total RNA from PBMCs, with at least 6 micrograms per sample. For every donor, an aliquot of PBMCs went through flow cytometry to measure the percentages of naive CD45RAhigh/CD27high T cells. Here is what the overall study found, with its caveats: Estimates of total diversity from one million sequenced T cells were regarded as lower bounds and underestimates. Donor CMV infection status was unknown, potentially confounding age-related changes in expanded clonotypes. The long-lived group showed more naive CD4+ T cells, fewer expanded clones and increased TCR diversity than the aged group, suggesting age selection. Since profiling was done on bulk unsorted PBMCs, naive and antigen-experienced compartments could not be conclusively compared. There was a strong correlation between observed TCR beta diversity and the percentage of naive T cells measured by flow cytometry. Observed TCR beta diversity per million T cells fell roughly linearly with age, and a significant reduction was already apparent by age roughly 40.

The CDR3, cysteine through phenylalanine, is 18 amino acids long. Here the CDR3 DNA is all that survives: 54 bases in frame from base 1. V loses 3 bases at its end and J loses 0 bases; junction bases beyond the gene matches: 10. This receptor was taken from a man between 18 and 29 years old in good health. The chain is made from TRBV12-3 or TRBV12-4 and TRBJ2-1, and 8 bases in between align with TRBD2. Sequencing used blood. The DNA sequence is given as TGTGCCAGCAGTTTCTCCAGCGGGGGCGCTAGCTCCTACAATGAGCAGTTCTTC. The encoded protein is CASSFSSGGASSYNEQFF.